This T cell receptor beta chain was identified during a study of monozygotic twins with cystic fibrosis. Study background: With around 14 PCR cycles, barcoded libraries came from approximately 2.8 micrograms of fragmented DNA.

Germline values: CDR1 MNHNS, CDR2 SASEGT. V dropped 7 bases and J dropped 1; count of bases not matched to a gene: 7. This CDR3 region has 15 residues. Study conclusions and caveats: Co-twins had the most similar V usage for 13 of 16 pairs, J for 8. The repertoire was suggested to be naive-dominated, clonality median around 0.0095.

About this clone: Its antigen is as yet unknown.

The data were produced by immunoSEQ multiplex PCR, yet TCRdb's version contains in-frame clones alone and is incomplete. The table includes approximately 34,000 clones, 75% to 90% detected once. Sequenced: blood. The genes are TRBV6-1 and TRBJ2-3, with TRBD2 matching 8 bases. The sequence derives from a girl aged 2 to 10 with cystic fibrosis. For the CDR3, the DNA is TGTGCCAGCACCTCCAGGCGGGGGGGCACAGATACGCAGTATTTT. This gives the protein CASTSRRGGTDTQYF.